The T cell receptor (beta chain) under discussion was sequenced for a study of shared clonotypes between healthy human individuals. The repertoire was sequenced with immunoSEQ multiplex PCR; TCRdb's copy has only in-frame clones and lacks some. The table has about 2,200,000 clones, around 93% seen once. This clone appeared a single time. The naive CD8 fraction comprised CD45RO-negative cells positively selected for CCR7 and excluded terminally differentiated effector memory CD45RA+ cells. Germline V CDR1 and CDR2: SQVTM, ANQGSEA. The V gene lost 6 bases and the J gene lost 3 bases, with 14 bases spanning the gap. This CDR3 region has 13 residues.

The sample taken for sequencing was naive CD8+ T cells from PBMCs. The TCR was taken from a man aged 18 to 29 in good health. Some clones in this sample may be carry-over from other donors' samples. The rearrangement joins TRBV29-1 to TRBJ1-2; tentatively, D is TRBD1 (6 bases). The CDR3 DNA is TGCAGCGTCCCGGACAGCCCGCACTATGGCTACACCTTC. Protein: CSVPDSPHYGYTF.